A single sample gave rise to the 14 T cell receptor beta chains below, sequenced in a study of blood T cell repertoires in COVID-19. The method was immunoSEQ multiplex PCR; TCRdb's version includes in-frame clones alone and lacks a portion of them. The repertoire has about 55,000 clones, 75% to 95% of them found once; the top ten carry roughly an eighth. The specimen was peripheral blood. The receptors were gathered from a human donor with active COVID-19. The donor label of this sample is uncertain.

The chain employs TRBV7-9 and TRBJ2-5; the D is unclear. In germline, CDR1 is SEHNR, CDR2 FQNEAQ (reference sequence). Trimming took off 2 bases at V and 9 bases at J, with 7 bases between the two ends. This CDR3 spans 11 amino acids. The CDR3 reads CASSLQESQYF. The CDR3, as DNA: TGTGCCAGCAGCTTACAGGAATCCCAGTACTTC.

The gene calls are TRBV19 and TRBJ2-1; 10 positions match TRBD2. J gave up 8 bases and V 6 bases, and 10 bases lay outside the gene matches. Germline CDR1 LNHDA, CDR2 SQIVND (reference sequence). The CDR3 is made up of 15 amino acids. The CDR3 bases are TGTGCCAGTAGGCGGGCACTAGCGGGGAATTATGAGCAGTTCTTC. As protein: CASRRALAGNYEQFF.

The V gene is TRBV9, the J gene TRBJ1-1; weak D call: TRBD1 (5 bases). Trimming shortened V by 0 bases and J by 1 base, and 10 bases separated the two germline ends. Germline V gives CDR1 SGDLS, CDR2 YYNGEE. CDR3 size: 15 residues. In nucleotides, the CDR3 is TGTGCCAGCAGCGTAGATCGGGGGTGGAACACTGAAGCTTTCTTT. Its protein product is CASSVDRGWNTEAFF.

As regards this clone: A junction boundary mismatches the germline segment, possibly from a read error. This chain joins TRBV7-7 and TRBJ2-1; 9 bases fit TRBD1. The CDR3 is 14 amino acids. Germline V CDR1 and CDR2: SSHAT, FNYEAQ (reference sequence). CDR3: CASTLGQGIGEQFF. As DNA, the CDR3 is TGTGCTAGCACCCTGGGACAGGGAATTGGTGAGCAGTTCTTC. The whole variable domain, filled in from reference TRBV7-7 and TRBJ2-1, reads GAGVSQSPRYKVTKRGQDVTLRCDPISSHATLYWYQQALGQGPEFLTYFNYEAQPDKSGLPSDRFSAERPEGSISTLTIQRTEQRDSAMYRCASTLGQGIGEQFFGPGTRLTVL.

This clone was detected once. The chain couples TRBV21-1 to TRBJ1-1; the table assigns TRBD1, which was not confirmed against the DNA. TRBV21-1 is reported as a pseudogene. The CDR3 loop spans 13 amino acids. CDR3 sequence reads: CASKSGGQGEAFF. Written as DNA, the CDR3 is TGTGCCAGCAAATCCGGGGGACAGGGTGAAGCTTTCTTT.

J is TRBJ2-7 and V is TRBV15, with 14 positions matching TRBD2. The CDR3 is 16 amino acids. V shed 3 bases, J shed 2 bases, and the junction held 3 bases outside the gene matches. Germline V lookup: CDR1 LNHNV, CDR2 YYDKDF (reference sequence). The CDR3 nucleotides are TGTGCCACCAGCAGGACTAGCGGGAGGGGGGCCTACGAGCAGTACTTC. Translation gives CATSRTSGRGAYEQYF. The full variable domain, its missing parts supplied by reference TRBV15 and TRBJ2-7, is DAMVIQNPRYQVTQFGKPVTLSCSQTLNHNVMYWYQQKSSQAPKLLFHYYDKDFNNEADTPDNFQSRRPNTSFCFLDIRSPGLGDTAMYLCATSRTSGRGAYEQYFGPGTRLTVT.

The CDR3 loop reads CASSSQDYGYTF. Written as DNA, the CDR3 is TGTGCCAGCAGTTCACAGGACTATGGCTACACCTTC. This chain joins TRBV7-9 and TRBJ1-2, with a possible D match to TRBD1 (5 bases). CDR3 size: 12 residues. The V end was cut by 6 bases, the J end by 3 bases, with 8 bases between. The germline V gene encodes CDR1 SEHNR and CDR2 FQNEAQ (reference sequence).

This clone has a single count. The rearrangement joins TRBV5-6 to TRBJ2-7; maybe TRBD1 (6 bases). The germline V and J ends were trimmed by 2 bases and 4 bases, with 13 bases remaining between them. The CDR3 runs to 14 residues. CDR1 and CDR2 (germline): SGHDT, YYEEEE. The CDR3: CASSLQGGSYEQYF. For the CDR3, the DNA is TGTGCCAGCAGCTTACAGGGTGGGTCGTACGAGCAGTACTTC.

The V and J genes are TRBV10-3 and TRBJ2-3; TRBD2 agrees at 8 bases. The ends lost 10 bases at V and 2 bases at J; junction bases unmatched: 17. CDR3 length: 17 residues. Germline values: CDR1 ENHRY, CDR2 SYGVKD. The DNA of the CDR3 is TGTGCCACCACGCCCTGGGATAGCGGGAAGATCACAGATACGCAGTATTTT. It yields the protein CATTPWDSGKITDTQYF.

The chain has TRBV9 and TRBJ2-3; 7 bases map to TRBD1. Germline-derived CDR1 and CDR2 are SGDLS and YYNGEE. This CDR3 has 13 amino acids. V shed 3 bases and J 5 bases; nucleotides not matched to a gene: 3. The CDR3 region is CASSATGLDTQYF. Written as DNA, the CDR3 is TGTGCCAGCAGCGCGACAGGGTTAGATACGCAGTATTTT.

This clone has only one observation. The chain employs TRBV6-5 and TRBJ1-5; D gene unclear. The CDR3 is 13 amino acids. The germline gives CDR1 MNHEY, CDR2 SVGAGI. Trimming left V 0 bases short and J 7 bases short, with 7 bases between. The CDR3 spells CASSYSRSQPQHF. The DNA for the CDR3 is TGTGCCAGCAGTTACTCCCGTTCCCAGCCCCAGCATTTT.

The chain has TRBV19 and TRBJ1-4; tentative D call: TRBD1 (6 bases). With 6 bases removed from V and 0 bases from J, the gap between germline ends came to 11 bases. The length of the CDR3 is 15 residues. Germline loops: CDR1 LNHDA, CDR2 SQIVND (reference sequence). CDR3 sequence: CASRSSGATNEKLFF. The DNA for the CDR3 is TGTGCCAGTAGATCCTCAGGGGCAACTAATGAAAAACTGTTTTTT.

The V and J genes are TRBV7-9 and TRBJ2-1; tentatively, D is TRBD2 (5 bases). There are 14 residues in the CDR3. Trimming took off 0 bases at V and 7 bases at J, with 10 bases between the two ends. Germline V lookup: CDR1 SEHNR, CDR2 FQNEAQ (reference sequence). The CDR3 region has the DNA TGTGCCAGCAGCTTAGCGGGAGTTGTAAATGAGCAGTTCTTC. Its translation is CASSLAGVVNEQFF.

The V call is TRBV4-2, the J call TRBJ2-2; 7 bases match TRBD1. The CDR3 has 15 residues. The germline V gene has CDR1 LGHNA and CDR2 YNFKEQ. V trimming: 2 bases; J trimming: 1 base; junction bases outside the gene matches: 1. CDR3 sequence: CASSQYRGNTGELFF. For the CDR3, the DNA is TGTGCCAGCAGCCAATACAGGGGGAACACCGGGGAGCTGTTTTTT.